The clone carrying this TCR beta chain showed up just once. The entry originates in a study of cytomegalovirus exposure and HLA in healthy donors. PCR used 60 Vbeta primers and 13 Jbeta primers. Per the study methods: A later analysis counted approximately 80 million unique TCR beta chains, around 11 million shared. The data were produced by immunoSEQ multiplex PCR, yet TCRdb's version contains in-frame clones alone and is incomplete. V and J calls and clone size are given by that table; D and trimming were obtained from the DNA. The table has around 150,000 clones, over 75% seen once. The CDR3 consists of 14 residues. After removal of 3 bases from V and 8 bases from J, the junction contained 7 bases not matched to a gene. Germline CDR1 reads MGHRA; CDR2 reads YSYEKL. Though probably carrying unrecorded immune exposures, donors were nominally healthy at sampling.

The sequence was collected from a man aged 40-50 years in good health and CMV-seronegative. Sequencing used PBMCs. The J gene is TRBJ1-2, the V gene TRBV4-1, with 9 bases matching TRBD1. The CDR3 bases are TGCGCCAGCAGCCATGGGACAGGGTCTTACGGCTACACCTTC. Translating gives CASSHGTGSYGYTF.